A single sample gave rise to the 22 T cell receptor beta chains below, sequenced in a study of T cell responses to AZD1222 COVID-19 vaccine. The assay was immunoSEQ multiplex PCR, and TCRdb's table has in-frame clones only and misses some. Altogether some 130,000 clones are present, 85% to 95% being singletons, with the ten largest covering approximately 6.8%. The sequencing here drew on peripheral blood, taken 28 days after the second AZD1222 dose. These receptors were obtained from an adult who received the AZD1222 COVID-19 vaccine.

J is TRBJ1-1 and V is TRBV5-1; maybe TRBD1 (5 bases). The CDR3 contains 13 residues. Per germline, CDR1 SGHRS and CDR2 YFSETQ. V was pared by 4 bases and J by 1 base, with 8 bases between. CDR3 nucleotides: TGCGCCAGCAGCCTCAGGGCGAACACTGAAGCTTTCTTT. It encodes CASSLRANTEAFF.

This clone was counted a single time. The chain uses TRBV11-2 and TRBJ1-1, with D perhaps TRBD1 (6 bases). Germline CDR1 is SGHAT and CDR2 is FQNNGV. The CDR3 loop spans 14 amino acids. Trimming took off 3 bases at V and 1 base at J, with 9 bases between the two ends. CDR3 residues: CASSFVGGNTEAFF. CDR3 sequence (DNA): TGTGCCAGCAGCTTTGTAGGGGGGAACACTGAAGCTTTCTTT.

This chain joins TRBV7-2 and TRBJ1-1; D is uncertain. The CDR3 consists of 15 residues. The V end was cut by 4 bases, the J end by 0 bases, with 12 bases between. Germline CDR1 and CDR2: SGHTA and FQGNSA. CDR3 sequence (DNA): TGTGCCAGCAGCTCCTCGGGCGTTTTGAACACTGAAGCTTTCTTT. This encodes CASSSSGVLNTEAFF.

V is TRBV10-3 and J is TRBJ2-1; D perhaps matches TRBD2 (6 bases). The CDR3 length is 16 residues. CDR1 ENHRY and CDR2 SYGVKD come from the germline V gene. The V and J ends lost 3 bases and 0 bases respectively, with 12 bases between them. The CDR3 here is CAISDTGTASYNEQFF. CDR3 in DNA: TGTGCCATCAGTGACACCGGGACTGCCTCCTACAATGAGCAGTTCTTC.

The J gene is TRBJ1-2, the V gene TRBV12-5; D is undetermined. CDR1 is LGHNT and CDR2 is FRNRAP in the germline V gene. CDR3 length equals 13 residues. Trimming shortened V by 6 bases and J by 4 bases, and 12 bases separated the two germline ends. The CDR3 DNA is TGTGCTAGTGGGACCGGGTGGAGCTATGGCTACACCTTC. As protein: CASGTGWSYGYTF.

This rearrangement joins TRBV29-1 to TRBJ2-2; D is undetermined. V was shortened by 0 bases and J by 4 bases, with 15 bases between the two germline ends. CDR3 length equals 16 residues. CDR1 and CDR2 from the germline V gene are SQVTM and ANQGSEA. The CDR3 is CSVEDRETWVTGELFF. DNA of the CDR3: TGCAGCGTTGAAGATCGAGAGACTTGGGTCACCGGGGAGCTGTTTTTT.

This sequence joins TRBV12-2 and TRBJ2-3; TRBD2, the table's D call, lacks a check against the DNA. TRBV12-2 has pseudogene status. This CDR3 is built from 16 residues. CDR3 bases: TGTGCAAGTCGCCGAAGGGCGCAGCGGCTCACAGATACGCAGTATTTT. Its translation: CASRRRAQRLTDTQYF.

The CDR3 DNA is TGTGCCAGCAGCAGAGGACTAGAGAATGAGCAGTTCTTC. It encodes CASSRGLENEQFF. The chain has TRBV3-1 (or the pseudogene TRBV3-2) and TRBJ2-1; 7 nucleotides agree with TRBD2. Trimming cost V 5 bases and J 7 bases; bases outside gene matches: 5. This CDR3 region has 13 residues. Per the germline V gene, CDR1 is LGHDT and CDR2 is YNNKEL (reference sequence).

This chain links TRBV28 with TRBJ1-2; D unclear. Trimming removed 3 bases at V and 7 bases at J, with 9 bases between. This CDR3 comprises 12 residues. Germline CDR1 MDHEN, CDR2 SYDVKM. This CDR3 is CASSFSFLGYTF. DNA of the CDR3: TGTGCCAGCAGTTTTAGTTTTCTTGGCTACACCTTC.

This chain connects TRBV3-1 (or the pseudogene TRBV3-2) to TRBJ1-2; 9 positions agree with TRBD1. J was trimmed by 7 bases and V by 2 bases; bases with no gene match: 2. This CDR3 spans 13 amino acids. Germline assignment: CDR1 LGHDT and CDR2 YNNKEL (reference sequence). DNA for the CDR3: TGTGCCAGCAGCCAATTGGACAGGGGTGGCTACACCTTC. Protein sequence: CASSQLDRGGYTF.

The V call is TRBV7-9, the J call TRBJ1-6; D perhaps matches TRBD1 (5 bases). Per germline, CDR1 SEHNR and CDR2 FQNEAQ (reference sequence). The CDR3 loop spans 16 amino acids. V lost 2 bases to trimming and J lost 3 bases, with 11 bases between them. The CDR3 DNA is TGTGCCAGCAGCTTATGGCAGGGAGTCTATAATTCACCCCTCCACTTT. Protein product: CASSLWQGVYNSPLHF.

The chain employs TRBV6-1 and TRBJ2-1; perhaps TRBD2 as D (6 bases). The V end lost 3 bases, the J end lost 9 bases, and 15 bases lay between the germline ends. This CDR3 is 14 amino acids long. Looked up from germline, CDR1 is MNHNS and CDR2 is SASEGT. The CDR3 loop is CASSDSAGRTEQFF. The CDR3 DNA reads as TGTGCCAGCAGTGACAGTGCGGGACGCACTGAGCAGTTCTTC.

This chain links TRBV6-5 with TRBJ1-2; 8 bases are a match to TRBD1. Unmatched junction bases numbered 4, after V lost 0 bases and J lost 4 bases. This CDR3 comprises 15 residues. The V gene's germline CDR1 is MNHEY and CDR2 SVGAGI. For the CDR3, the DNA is TGTGCCAGCAGTTACTCCGGGACAGGACTCTATGGCTACACCTTC. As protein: CASSYSGTGLYGYTF.

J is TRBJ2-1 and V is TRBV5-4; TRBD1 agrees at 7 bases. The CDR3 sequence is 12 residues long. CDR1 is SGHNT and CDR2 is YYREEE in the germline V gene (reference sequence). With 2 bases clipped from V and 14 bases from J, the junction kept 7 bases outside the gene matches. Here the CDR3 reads CASSLQEQGKFF. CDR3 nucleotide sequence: TGTGCCAGCAGCTTACAAGAACAGGGGAAGTTCTTC.

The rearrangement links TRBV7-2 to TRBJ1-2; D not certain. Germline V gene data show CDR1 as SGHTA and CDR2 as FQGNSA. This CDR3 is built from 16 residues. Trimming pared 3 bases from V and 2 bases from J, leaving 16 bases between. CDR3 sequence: CASSLYPRVTNYGYTF. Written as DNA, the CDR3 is TGTGCCAGCAGCTTGTACCCGAGGGTAACGAACTATGGCTACACCTTC.

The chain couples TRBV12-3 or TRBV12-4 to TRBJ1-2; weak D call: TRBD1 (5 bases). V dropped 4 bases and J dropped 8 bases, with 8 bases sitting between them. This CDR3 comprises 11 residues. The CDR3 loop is CASSYSGGYTF. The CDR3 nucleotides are TGTGCCAGCAGTTACTCAGGGGGCTACACCTTC.

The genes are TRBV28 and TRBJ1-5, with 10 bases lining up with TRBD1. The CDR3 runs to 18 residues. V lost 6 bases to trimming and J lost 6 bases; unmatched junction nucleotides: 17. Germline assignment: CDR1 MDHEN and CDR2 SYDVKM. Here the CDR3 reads CASSSWIWGQGSGQPQHF. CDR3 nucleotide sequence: TGTGCCAGCAGCAGTTGGATATGGGGACAGGGGTCCGGTCAGCCCCAGCATTTT. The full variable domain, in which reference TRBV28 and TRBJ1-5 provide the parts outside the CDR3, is DVKVTQSSRYLVKRTGEKVFLECVQDMDHENMFWYRQDPGLGLRLIYFSYDVKMKEKGDIPEGYSVSREKKERFSLILESASTNQTSMYLCASSSWIWGQGSGQPQHFGDGTRLSIL.

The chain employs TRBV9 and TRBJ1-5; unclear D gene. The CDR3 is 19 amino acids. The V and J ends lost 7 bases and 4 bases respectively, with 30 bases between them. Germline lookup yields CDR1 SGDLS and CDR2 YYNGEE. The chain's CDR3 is CASGLRTEPEFIRNQPQHF. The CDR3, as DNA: TGTGCCAGCGGGCTTCGGACCGAGCCGGAGTTCATAAGGAATCAGCCCCAGCATTTT.

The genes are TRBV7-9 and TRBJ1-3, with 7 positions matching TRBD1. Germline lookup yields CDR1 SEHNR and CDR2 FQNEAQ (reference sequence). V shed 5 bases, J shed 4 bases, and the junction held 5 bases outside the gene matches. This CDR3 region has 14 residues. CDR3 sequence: CASSPRQGGNTIYF. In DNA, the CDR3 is TGTGCCAGCAGCCCGCGACAGGGAGGAAACACCATATATTTT.

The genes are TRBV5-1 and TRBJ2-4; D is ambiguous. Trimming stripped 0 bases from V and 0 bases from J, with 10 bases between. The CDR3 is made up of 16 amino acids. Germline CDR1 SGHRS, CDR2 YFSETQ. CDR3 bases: TGCGCCAGCAGCTTGGGCCAGACCGTAGCCAAAAACATTCAGTACTTC. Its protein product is CASSLGQTVAKNIQYF.

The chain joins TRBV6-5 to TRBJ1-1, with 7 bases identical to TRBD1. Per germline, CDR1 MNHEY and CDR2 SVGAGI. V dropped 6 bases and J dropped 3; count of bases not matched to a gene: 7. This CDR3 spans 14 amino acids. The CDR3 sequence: CASRDRLAYTEAFF. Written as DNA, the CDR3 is TGTGCCAGCAGGGACAGGCTTGCGTACACTGAAGCTTTCTTT.

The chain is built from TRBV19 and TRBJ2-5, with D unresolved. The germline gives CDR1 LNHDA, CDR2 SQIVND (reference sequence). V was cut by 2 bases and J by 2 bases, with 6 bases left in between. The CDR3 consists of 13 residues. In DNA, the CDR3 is TGTGCCAGTAGTATATTGGAGCAAGAGACCCAGTACTTC. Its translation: CASSILEQETQYF.